The rows below give T cell receptor beta chains drawn from one sample of a study of OX40 agonist ivuxolimab in advanced cancers. Here immunoSEQ multiplex PCR was the method, and the copy in TCRdb shows in-frame clones only, minus some. The data show about 98,000 clones, with 85% to 95% seen just once and 0.25% to 0.3% held by the top ten. Sequencing was performed on CD4+ or CD8+ T cells sorted from blood, taken in a trial of the OX40 agonist ivuxolimab. These receptor sequences come from an adult with an advanced solid tumor such as melanoma, head and neck, liver or kidney cancer. The CDR3 runs from the conserved cysteine through the conserved F or W. The D gene is left open where the match is weak. Size is stated for part of the rows, as once, few or many counts, or as a class when the clone is expanded.

D | size | J | length | V | CDR3 | DNA
. | . | TRBJ2-1 | 14 | TRBV9 | CASSRELRFNEQFF | TGTGCCAGCAGTCGTGAGTTGCGGTTCAATGAGCAGTTCTTC
. | . | TRBJ2-3 | 16 | TRBV19 | CASTDPLRGGTDTQYF | TGTGCCAGTACGGACCCCCTGAGGGGGGGGACAGATACGCAGTATTTT
TRBD2 | . | TRBJ2-3 | 17 | TRBV9 | CASSAGPGTSPTDTQYF | TGTGCCAGCAGCGCCGGCCCCGGGACTAGCCCCACAGATACGCAGTATTTT
. | . | TRBJ2-5 | 16 | TRBV30 | CAWSVSGQVDQETQYF | TGTGCCTGGAGTGTATCGGGCCAGGTCGACCAAGAGACCCAGTACTTC
TRBD1 | . | TRBJ1-6 | 15 | TRBV15 | CATSRDWDSNSPLHF | TGTGCCACCAGCAGAGACTGGGACAGCAATTCACCCCTCCACTTT
. | once | TRBJ1-4 | 12 | TRBV2 | CASSEENEKLFF | TGTGCCAGCAGTGAAGAAAACGAAAAACTGTTTTTT
TRBD1 | . | TRBJ1-5 | 15 | TRBV6-1 | CASEDRGRGYQPQHF | TGTGCCAGCGAGGACAGGGGACGCGGTTATCAGCCCCAGCATTTT
TRBD1 | . | TRBJ1-2 | 15 | TRBV6-6 | CASSPGTESIYGYTF | TGTGCCAGCAGTCCCGGGACAGAAAGTATCTATGGCTACACCTTC
. | . | TRBJ1-5 | 13 | TRBV27 | CASSLMREQPQHF | TGTGCCAGCAGTTTAATGCGGGAGCAGCCCCAGCATTTT
TRBD1 | . | TRBJ2-3 | 18 | TRBV11-3 | CASSLALWGTDGTDTQYF | TGTGCCAGCAGCTTAGCGCTTTGGGGGACAGACGGAACAGATACGCAGTATTTT
TRBD2 | . | TRBJ2-1 | 17 | TRBV11-1 | CASRSASGRGSYNEQFF | TGTGCCAGCAGGTCCGCTAGCGGGAGGGGCTCCTACAATGAGCAGTTCTTC
TRBD1 | . | TRBJ1-6 | 14 | TRBV6-6 | CASSYGTANSPLHF | TGTGCCAGCAGTTACGGGACAGCTAATTCACCCCTCCACTTT
TRBD1 | . | TRBJ1-6 | 16 | TRBV7-2 | CASSMAGTVTNSPLHF | TGTGCCAGCAGCATGGCCGGGACAGTGACTAATTCACCCCTCCACTTT
. | . | TRBJ1-5 | 11 | TRBV6-6 | CASGGNQPQHF | TGTGCCAGCGGTGGAAATCAGCCCCAGCATTTT
. | few | TRBJ1-2 | 13 | TRBV7-8 | CASSLSSSYGYTF | TGTGCCAGCAGCTTGAGCAGCTCCTATGGCTACACCTTC
. | . | TRBJ2-1 | 13 | TRBV6-5 | CASSRPAGNEQFF | TGTGCCAGCAGTCGACCCGCCGGCAATGAGCAGTTCTTC
. | . | TRBJ1-6 | 13 | TRBV4-3 | CASSQDWNSPLHF | TGCGCCAGCAGCCAAGATTGGAATTCACCCCTCCACTTT
TRBD1 | . | TRBJ1-1 | 14 | TRBV5-1 | CASTRTGGNTEAFF | TGCGCCAGTACTAGGACAGGGGGTAACACTGAAGCTTTCTTT
. | . | TRBJ2-7 | 15 | TRBV21-1 | CASSNRRGDAYEQYF | TGTGCCAGCAGCAACAGGAGGGGGGATGCCTACGAGCAGTACTTC
TRBD1 | once | TRBJ2-3 | 12 | TRBV5-1 | CASSTTGDTQYF | TGCGCCAGCAGTACGACAGGGGATACGCAGTATTTT
TRBD2 | . | TRBJ2-1 | 16 | TRBV5-4 | CASSLWLAGGPAEQFF | TGTGCCAGCAGCTTGTGGCTAGCGGGGGGGCCGGCTGAGCAGTTCTTC
. | . | TRBJ1-5 | 16 | TRBV4-1 | CASSQEASYSNQPQHF | TGCGCCAGCAGCCAAGAGGCCTCTTATAGCAATCAGCCCCAGCATTTT